What follows is one T cell receptor beta chain and its context. The specificity of this receptor is unknown. No base quality values were provided; no much bigger clone lies one nucleotide off. The trial excluded patients who had a history of autoimmune disease or who were on systemic immunosuppression. In every dose cohort, peripheral blood was drawn for TCR sequencing at baseline, cycle 4 day 1, and cycle 7 day 1. Samples came from an open-label, multicenter, first-in-human phase I dose-escalation trial of ivuxolimab. Adults with locally advanced or metastatic melanoma, renal cell, hepatocellular, or head and neck squamous cell carcinoma were enrolled in the trial. Before TCR sequencing, CD4+ T cells and CD8+ T cells from peripheral blood were sorted into separate populations. There are 16 amino acids in the CDR3, from cysteine to phenylalanine inclusive. The sequence is cut down to CDR3 DNA, 48 bases in frame from base 1. The germline V gene provides CDR1 LGHNA and CDR2 YSLEER. Trimming accounts for 2 bases at V and 8 bases at J, while the number of junction bases matched to no gene is 9.

This entry belongs to a study of OX40 agonist ivuxolimab in advanced cancers. Background on the whole study: The costimulatory receptor OX40 (CD134) was targeted by ivuxolimab, a fully human IgG2 agonistic monoclonal antibody. The paper covers the monotherapy dose-escalation part of the phase I ivuxolimab trial, which included N of about 51 patients. Peripheral TCRbeta sequencing was intended to test whether TCR sequence diversity was altered and clonal T-cell expansion was caused by ivuxolimab. Three dose-escalation patients achieved partial responses, one with hepatocellular carcinoma and two with cutaneous melanoma. Among the roughly 52 dose-escalation patients, around 20 had hepatocellular carcinoma, 15 or so melanoma, 9 renal cell carcinoma and 9 head and neck cancer. The dose-escalation cohort was about 87% male with a mean age of about 54 years, ranging from roughly 20 to 80. Prior anti-PD-1, anti-PD-L1 or anti-CTLA-4 therapy was permitted, and checkpoint inhibitors had been received by more than 35% of dose-escalation patients. Intravenous ivuxolimab was administered to patients every 2 weeks at six dose levels: 0.01, 0.1, 0.3, 1.5, 3 and 10 mg/kg. Study-level results and caveats: Which antigens the clonally expanded peripheral T cells were specific for was not determined. At doses of 0.1 to 3.0 mg/kg, clonal expansion of both CD4+ and CD8+ blood T cells was observed from baseline to week 6. In the 0.1-3.0 mg/kg groups, partial responders were among the patients with the lowest normalized peripheral clonal expansion, particularly in CD8+ T cells. After ivuxolimab, more expanded clones were found on average in CD8+ T cells than in CD4+ T cells. Low levels of normalized T-cell clonal expansion were also shown by some nonresponding patients.

For sequencing of the TCRbeta CDR3 region, genomic DNA was extracted from the sorted cells. TCRbeta CDR3 regions were sequenced using the immunoSEQ Assay. In TCRdb, the immuneACCESS table is reduced to in-frame sequences with V and J assigned. These tables do not hold every clone; where another copy was compared, an unresolved V gene accounts for under half, and the others remain unexplained. Within this sample are around 30,000 clones, with about 80% of them counted one time only. Of the sample, roughly 11% is held by the ten largest clones. The clonotype was recovered from an adult with an advanced solid tumor such as melanoma, head and neck, liver or kidney cancer. Sequencing used CD4+ or CD8+ T cells sorted from blood, obtained in a trial of the OX40 agonist ivuxolimab. Recombination connected TRBV4-3 to TRBJ1-6; 7 of the junction bases match TRBD1. The DNA is TGCGCCAGCAGCCAAAAGGGGGCAGGGCGAGATTCACCCCTCCACTTT. Its amino acids are CASSQKGAGRDSPLHF.